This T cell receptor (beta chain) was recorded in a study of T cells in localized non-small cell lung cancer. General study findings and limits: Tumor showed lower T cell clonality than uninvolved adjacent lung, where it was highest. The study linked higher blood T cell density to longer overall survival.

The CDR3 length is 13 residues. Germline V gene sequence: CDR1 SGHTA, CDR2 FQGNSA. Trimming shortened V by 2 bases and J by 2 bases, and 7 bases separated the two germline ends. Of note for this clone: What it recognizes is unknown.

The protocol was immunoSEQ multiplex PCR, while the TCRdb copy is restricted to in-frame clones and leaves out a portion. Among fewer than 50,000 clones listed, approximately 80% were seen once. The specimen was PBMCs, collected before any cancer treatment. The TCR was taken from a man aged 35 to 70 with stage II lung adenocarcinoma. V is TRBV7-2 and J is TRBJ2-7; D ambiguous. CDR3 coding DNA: TGTGCCAGCAGCTTAAGGGCAACCTACGAGCAGTACTTC. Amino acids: CASSLRATYEQYF.